Presented here are 3 T cell receptor beta chains from one specimen sequenced in a study of Ad26.COV2.S vaccination and SARS-CoV-2 variants (dated by TCRdb to the early 2020s). The time point tag for this specimen amounts to: individuals recovered from natural SARS-CoV-2 infection. Libraries were constructed by the immunoSEQ multiplex PCR assay. TCRdb provides this immuneACCESS table in a form limited to in-frame rearrangements. Some clones are lacking; in checked studies, under half of them reflect an unresolved V gene, and why the rest are absent is not known. In all, the sample holds approximately 90,000 clones, and about four fifths of those were seen once. Roughly 15% of the sample is held by the ten biggest clonotypes. Sequencing was performed on peripheral blood, taken after recovery from COVID-19. The receptors here all came from a human donor who had recovered from COVID-19.

This clone was counted once. The genes are TRBV13 and TRBJ2-2, with TRBD1 matching 9 bases. Trimming cost V 5 bases and J 3 bases; bases outside gene matches: 4. CDR3 length: 15 residues. Germline assignment: CDR1 PRHDT and CDR2 FYEKMQ (reference sequence). The CDR3 sequence is CASSTRTGDTGELFF. In nucleotides, the CDR3 is TGTGCCAGCAGCACGAGGACAGGGGACACCGGGGAGCTGTTTTTT.

This chain links TRBV19 with TRBJ2-7; possible D gene TRBD1, 6 bases. Trimming left V 10 bases short and J 0 bases short, with 19 bases between. Germline lookup yields CDR1 LNHDA and CDR2 SQIVND (reference sequence). This CDR3 is built from 15 residues. CDR3 sequence: CATAARGISSYEQYF. The CDR3 nucleotides are TGTGCCACCGCCGCTAGGGGGATCTCCTCCTACGAGCAGTACTTC.

The V and J genes are TRBV7-3 and TRBJ1-4; no definite D call. The CDR3 extends over 15 amino acids. CDR1 and CDR2 from the germline V gene are SGHTA and FQGTGA. The V gene lost 2 bases and the J gene lost 2 bases, with 9 bases spanning the gap. CDR3 DNA sequence: TGTGCCAGCAGCTTATACCGCGACACTAATGAAAAACTGTTTTTT. This encodes CASSLYRDTNEKLFF.